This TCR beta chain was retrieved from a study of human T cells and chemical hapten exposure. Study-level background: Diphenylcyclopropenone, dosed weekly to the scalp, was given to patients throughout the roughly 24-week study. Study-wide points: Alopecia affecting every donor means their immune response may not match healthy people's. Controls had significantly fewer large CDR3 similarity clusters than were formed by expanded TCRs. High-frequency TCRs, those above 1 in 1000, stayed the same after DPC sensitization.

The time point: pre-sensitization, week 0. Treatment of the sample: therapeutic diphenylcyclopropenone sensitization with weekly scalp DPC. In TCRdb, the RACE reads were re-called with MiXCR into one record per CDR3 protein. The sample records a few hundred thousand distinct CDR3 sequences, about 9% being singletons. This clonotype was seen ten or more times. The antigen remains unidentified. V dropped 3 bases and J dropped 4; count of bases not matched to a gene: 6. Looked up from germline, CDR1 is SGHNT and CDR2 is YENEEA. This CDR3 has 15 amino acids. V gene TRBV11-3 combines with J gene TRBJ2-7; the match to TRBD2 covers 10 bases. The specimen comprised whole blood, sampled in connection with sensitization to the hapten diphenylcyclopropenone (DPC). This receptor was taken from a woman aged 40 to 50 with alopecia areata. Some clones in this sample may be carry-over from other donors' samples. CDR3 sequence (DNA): TGTGCCAGCAGCTTCCTAGCGGGAGCCCCTTACGAGCAGTACTTC. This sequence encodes CASSFLAGAPYEQYF.